This TCR beta chain was observed in a study of cytomegalovirus exposure and HLA in healthy donors. Findings and caveats of the study: V- and J-gene trimming of TCR beta was linked (in a later analysis) to a missense DCLRE1C variant. Across donors, most TCRs were seen rarely, yet some public ones were widespread.

PCR involved 60 Vbeta and 13 Jbeta primers. Generated by immunoSEQ multiplex PCR, the TCRdb table keeps only in-frame clones and is missing some. Of fewer than 120,000 clones in the sample, approximately 86% were seen once. As for this clone: Its antigen is currently unknown.

The germline CDR1 and CDR2 sequences are MNHEY and SVGAGI. This CDR3 has 16 residues. Trimming took 0 bases from V and 6 from J, leaving 18 bases between them. This receptor was identified in a man aged 35 to 55 in good health and CMV-seronegative. The sample was PBMCs. The V and J genes are TRBV6-5 and TRBJ2-7, with D perhaps TRBD2 (5 bases). The CDR3 loop reads CASSYSEVSAIGEQYF. The CDR3 nucleotides are TGTGCCAGCAGTTACTCGGAGGTCTCCGCGATTGGCGAGCAGTACTTC.